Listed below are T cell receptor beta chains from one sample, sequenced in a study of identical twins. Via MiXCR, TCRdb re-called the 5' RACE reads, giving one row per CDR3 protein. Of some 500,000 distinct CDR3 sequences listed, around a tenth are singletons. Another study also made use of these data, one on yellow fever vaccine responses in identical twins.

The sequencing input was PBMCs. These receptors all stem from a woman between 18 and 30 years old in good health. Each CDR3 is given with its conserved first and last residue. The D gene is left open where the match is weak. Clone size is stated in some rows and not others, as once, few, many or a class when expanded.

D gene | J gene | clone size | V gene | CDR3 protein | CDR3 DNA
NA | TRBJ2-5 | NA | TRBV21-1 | CASSKARTADGETQYF | TGTGCCAGCAGCAAAGCTCGGACGGCGGATGGGGAGACCCAGTACTTC
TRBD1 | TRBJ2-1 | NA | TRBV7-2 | CASSRTGDSYNEQFF | TGTGCCAGCAGCCGAACAGGGGACTCCTACAATGAGCAGTTCTTC
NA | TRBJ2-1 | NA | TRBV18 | CASSPMGNEQFF | TGTGCCAGCTCACCTATGGGCAATGAGCAGTTCTTC
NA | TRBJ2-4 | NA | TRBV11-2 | CASRDTGAENIQYF | TGTGCCAGCAGGGACACGGGGGCTGAAAACATTCAGTACTTC
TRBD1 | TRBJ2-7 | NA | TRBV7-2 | CASSLAGTGGDEQYF | TGTGCCAGCAGCTTAGCCGGGACAGGTGGAGACGAGCAGTACTTC
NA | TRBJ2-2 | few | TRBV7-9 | CASIAGWGGGELFF | TGTGCCAGCATCGCAGGGTGGGGCGGCGGGGAGCTGTTTTTT
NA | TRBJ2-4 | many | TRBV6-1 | CASSAPRTALVQYF | TGTGCCAGCAGTGCGCCTAGGACAGCCTTAGTCCAGTACTTC
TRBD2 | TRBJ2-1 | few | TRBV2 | CASSGTSGRFNEQFF | TGTGCCAGCAGTGGGACTAGCGGCCGATTCAATGAGCAGTTCTTC
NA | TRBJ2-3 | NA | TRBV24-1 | CATSEAFLDTQYF | TGTGCCACCAGTGAAGCATTTCTGGATACGCAGTATTTT
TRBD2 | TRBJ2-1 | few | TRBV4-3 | CASSQDRGAGANEQFF | TGCGCCAGCAGCCAAGACCGAGGAGCGGGAGCCAATGAGCAGTTCTTC
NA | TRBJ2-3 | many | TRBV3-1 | CASSQERGGTDTQYF | TGTGCCAGCAGCCAAGAAAGAGGCGGCACAGATACGCAGTATTTT
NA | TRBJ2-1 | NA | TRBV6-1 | CASSPPPDGNEQFF | TGTGCCAGCAGTCCTCCCCCCGACGGGAATGAGCAGTTCTTC
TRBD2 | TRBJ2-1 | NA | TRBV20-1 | CSARDPSGRAASYNEQFF | TGCAGTGCTAGAGATCCAAGCGGGAGGGCGGCGTCCTACAATGAGCAGTTCTTC
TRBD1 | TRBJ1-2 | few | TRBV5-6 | CASSGSGQIYGYTF | TGTGCCAGCAGCGGCTCGGGACAGATCTATGGCTACACCTTC
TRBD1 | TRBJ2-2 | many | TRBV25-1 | CASSDSGQGNTGELFF | TGTGCCAGCAGTGATTCCGGACAGGGAAACACCGGGGAGCTGTTTTTT
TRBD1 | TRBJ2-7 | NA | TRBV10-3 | CAISTDRARYEQYF | TGTGCCATCAGTACGGACAGGGCGCGCTACGAGCAGTACTTC
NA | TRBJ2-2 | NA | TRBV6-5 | CASSYLSGNTGELFF | TGTGCCAGCAGTTACCTAAGTGGGAACACCGGGGAGCTGTTTTTT
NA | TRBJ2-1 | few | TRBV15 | CATSRRQGMSSYNEQFF | TGTGCCACCAGCAGAAGACAAGGGATGAGCTCCTACAATGAGCAGTTCTTC
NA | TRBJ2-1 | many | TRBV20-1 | CSARGPRAGGNEQFF | TGCAGTGCTAGAGGCCCCCGCGCTGGCGGCAATGAGCAGTTCTTC
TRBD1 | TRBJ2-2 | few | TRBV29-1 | CSVEAYRTGANTGELFF | TGCAGCGTTGAAGCATACAGGACAGGCGCGAACACCGGGGAGCTGTTTTTT
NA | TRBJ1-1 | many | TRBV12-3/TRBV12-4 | CASSSGVPPEAFF | TGTGCCAGCAGTTCGGGGGTCCCACCTGAAGCTTTCTTT
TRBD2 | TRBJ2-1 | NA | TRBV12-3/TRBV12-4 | CASSEGLAVEQFF | TGTGCCAGCAGTGAAGGACTAGCGGTCGAGCAGTTCTTC
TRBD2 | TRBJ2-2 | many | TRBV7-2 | CASSPWTSGGNTGELFF | TGTGCCAGCAGCCCGTGGACTAGCGGGGGGAACACCGGGGAGCTGTTTTTT
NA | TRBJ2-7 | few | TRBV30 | CAWSPEDREQYF | TGTGCCTGGAGTCCCGAAGACAGGGAGCAGTACTTC
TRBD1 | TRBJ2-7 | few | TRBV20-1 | CSANDGDSYEQYF | TGCAGTGCTAACGATGGGGACAGCTACGAGCAGTACTTC
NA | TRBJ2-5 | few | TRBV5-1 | CASSLTAAKETQYF | TGCGCCAGCAGCTTGACTGCGGCAAAAGAGACCCAGTACTTC
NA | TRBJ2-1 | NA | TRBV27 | CASRRAGNYNEQFF | TGTGCCAGCAGGCGGGCGGGGAACTACAATGAGCAGTTCTTC
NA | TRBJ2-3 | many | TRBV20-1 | CSARDLGASTDTQYF | TGCAGTGCTAGAGATCTAGGGGCTAGCACAGATACGCAGTATTTT
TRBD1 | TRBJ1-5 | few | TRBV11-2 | CASSATGVGQPQHF | TGTGCCAGCAGCGCGACAGGGGTGGGACAGCCCCAGCATTTT
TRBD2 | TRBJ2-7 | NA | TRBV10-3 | CASGPGGPSEQYF | TGTGCATCAGGACCGGGAGGGCCGAGCGAGCAGTACTTC
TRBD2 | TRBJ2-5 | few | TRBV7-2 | CASRLGGGGHETQYF | TGTGCCAGCAGATTGGGTGGGGGGGGTCATGAGACCCAGTACTTC
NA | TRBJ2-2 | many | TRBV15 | CATLSGNTGELFF | TGTGCCACCCTTAGCGGGAACACCGGGGAGCTGTTTTTT
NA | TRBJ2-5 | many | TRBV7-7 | CASSSQGAQETQYF | TGTGCTAGCAGCTCCCAGGGCGCCCAAGAGACCCAGTACTTC
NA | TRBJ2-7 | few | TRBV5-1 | CASSLEGNPYEQYF | TGCGCCAGCAGCTTGGAAGGGAACCCCTACGAGCAGTACTTC
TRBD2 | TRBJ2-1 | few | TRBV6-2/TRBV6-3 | CASSLAGVPFF | TGTGCCAGCTCTCTAGCGGGGGTACCATTCTTC
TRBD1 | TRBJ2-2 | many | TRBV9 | CASSSPGTGVTGELFF | TGTGCCAGCAGCTCCCCCGGGACAGGGGTCACCGGGGAGCTGTTTTTT
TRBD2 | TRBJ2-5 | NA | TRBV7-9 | CASSPQSGGGETQYF | TGTGCCAGCAGCCCCCAAAGCGGGGGTGGAGAGACCCAGTACTTC
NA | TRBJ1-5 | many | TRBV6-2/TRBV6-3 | CASSYSGSSNQPQHF | TGTGCCAGCAGTTACTCGGGTAGTAGCAATCAGCCCCAGCATTTT
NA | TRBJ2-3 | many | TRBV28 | CASSTGATDTQYF | TGTGCCAGCAGTACGGGAGCCACAGATACGCAGTATTTT
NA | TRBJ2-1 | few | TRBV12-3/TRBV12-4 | CASSLVPRGLYNEQFF | TGTGCCAGCAGTTTAGTTCCGCGGGGCCTGTACAATGAGCAGTTCTTC
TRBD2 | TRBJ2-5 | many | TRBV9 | CASSDPVAGFETQYF | TGTGCCAGCAGCGACCCCGTAGCGGGTTTTGAGACCCAGTACTTC
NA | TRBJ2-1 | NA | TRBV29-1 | CSARAPLYNEQFF | TGCAGCGCGCGGGCCCCCCTTTACAATGAGCAGTTCTTC
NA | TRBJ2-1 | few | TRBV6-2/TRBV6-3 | CASSYPDSYNEQFF | TGTGCCAGCAGTTACCCGGACTCCTACAATGAGCAGTTCTTC
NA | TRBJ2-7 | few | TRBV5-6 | CASTSPVSYEQYF | TGTGCCAGCACCAGTCCCGTCTCCTACGAGCAGTACTTC
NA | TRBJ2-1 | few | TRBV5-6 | CASSLGGSRLYNEQFF | TGTGCCAGCAGCTTGGGGGGGTCTAGACTCTACAATGAGCAGTTCTTC
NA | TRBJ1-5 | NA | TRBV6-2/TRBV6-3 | CASSSGGADQPQHF | TGTGCCAGCAGCTCTGGGGGGGCGGATCAGCCCCAGCATTTT
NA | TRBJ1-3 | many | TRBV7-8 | CASSLTGTASGNTIYF | TGTGCCAGCAGCTTAACCGGGACTGCCTCTGGAAACACCATATATTTT
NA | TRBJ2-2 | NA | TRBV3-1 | CASSQVGGRGVNTGELFF | TGTGCCAGCAGCCAAGTGGGAGGAAGGGGAGTAAACACCGGGGAGCTGTTTTTT
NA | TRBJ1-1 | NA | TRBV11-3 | CASSYFTGEAFF | TGTGCCAGCAGCTACTTCACAGGGGAAGCTTTCTTT
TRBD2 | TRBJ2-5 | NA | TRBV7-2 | CASSLPGAGGKTQYF | TGTGCCAGCAGCCTCCCAGGAGCGGGGGGGAAGACCCAGTACTTC
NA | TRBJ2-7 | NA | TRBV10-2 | CASSESLERYEQYF | TGCGCCAGCAGTGAGTCGTTGGAAAGATACGAGCAGTACTTC
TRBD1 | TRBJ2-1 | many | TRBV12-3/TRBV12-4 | CASSSPNTRQGYEQFF | TGTGCCAGCAGTTCCCCAAATACCAGACAGGGGTATGAGCAGTTCTTC
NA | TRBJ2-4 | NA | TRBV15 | CATSYPLPGLAKNIQYF | TGTGCCACCAGCTATCCCCTACCAGGACTAGCCAAAAACATTCAGTACTTC